The rows below give T cell receptor beta chains drawn from one sample of a study of T cell responses to AZD1222 COVID-19 vaccine. Sequencing was performed with immunoSEQ multiplex PCR; in TCRdb, only in-frame clones are kept and a portion is missing. Altogether 45,000 to 65,000 clones are present, around 80% being singletons, with the ten largest covering just under 5%. The material was peripheral blood, obtained 28 days after the second AZD1222 dose. The source is an adult who received the AZD1222 COVID-19 vaccine. CDR3s include the opening cysteine and the closing phenylalanine or tryptophan. The D gene is left open where the match is weak. Size values are once, few and many counts, or a class for expanded clones, and some rows have none.

TGTGCCAGCAGTCAGGGGACTGACTATGGCTACACCTTC,CASSQGTDYGYTF,NA,TRBV28,NA,TRBJ1-2
TGTGCCAGCAGCTCGGGACTAGCGGGAGATGAGCAGTTCTTC,CASSSGLAGDEQFF,TRBD2,TRBV7-3,few,TRBJ2-1
TGCGCCAGCAGCGCGGGACAGGGAAGAGAAAAACTGTTTTTT,CASSAGQGREKLFF,TRBD1,TRBV5-1,once,TRBJ1-4
TGTGCTAGCAGCCGACAGGGCGGTGAGACCCAGTACTTC,CASSRQGGETQYF,TRBD1,TRBV7-7,once,TRBJ2-5
TGTGCCAGCAGCTTGGGCGGGGGCAGTTTCAATGAGCAGTTCTTC,CASSLGGGSFNEQFF,NA,TRBV5-4,NA,TRBJ2-1
TGCAGCGTTGGGGACCTGCTCGAGCAGTACTTC,CSVGDLLEQYF,NA,TRBV29-1,few,TRBJ2-7
TGTGCCAGCAGAGGGCCCCGAGCGGCTGAAGCTTTCTTT,CASRGPRAAEAFF,NA,TRBV12-3/TRBV12-4,NA,TRBJ1-1
TGTGCCAGCAGCACCCGTTTCTCAGATACGCAGTATTTT,CASSTRFSDTQYF,NA,TRBV3-1/TRBV3-2,NA,TRBJ2-3
TGTGCCAGCAGCTTAACTAAGAGCTCCTACAATGAGCAGTTCTTC,CASSLTKSSYNEQFF,NA,TRBV7-9,NA,TRBJ2-1
TGTGCCAGCATCCCCCGGACAGGGTCGGACACCGGGGAGCTGTTTTTT,CASIPRTGSDTGELFF,TRBD1,TRBV7-2,NA,TRBJ2-2
TGTGCCAGCAGCTTTGGACAAGCCAATGAGCAGTTCTTC,CASSFGQANEQFF,NA,TRBV7-3,few,TRBJ2-1
TGTGCCAGCAGTTGGGGCTACGAGCAGTACTTC,CASSWGYEQYF,NA,TRBV6-2/TRBV6-3,NA,TRBJ2-7
TGTGCCAGCAGCCCCAGGGTTGGGAATTCACCCCTCCACTTT,CASSPRVGNSPLHF,NA,TRBV6-5,NA,TRBJ1-6
TGTGCCAGCAGTTCCGGGGGGGCCAAGACAGAGACCCAGTACTTC,CASSSGGAKTETQYF,TRBD2,TRBV28,NA,TRBJ2-5
TGTGCCAGCACGAACGCACTGACTTTACCCTACAATGAGCAGTTCTTC,CASTNALTLPYNEQFF,NA,TRBV27,NA,TRBJ2-1
TGTGCCAGTAGTCCAGGACAGGGGGCGACCCAGTACTTC,CASSPGQGATQYF,TRBD1,TRBV19,NA,TRBJ2-5
TGTGCCAGCAGTTACTCCGGGACAGGGGGATTTTATGGCTACACCTTC,CASSYSGTGGFYGYTF,TRBD1,TRBV6-5,NA,TRBJ1-2
TGTGCCAGCAGCCGGACTAGCGGGAGTTCCTACGAGCAGTACTTC,CASSRTSGSSYEQYF,TRBD2,TRBV3-1/TRBV3-2,NA,TRBJ2-7
TGTGCCAGCAGCTTATTATCGGCACTGAATAATTCACCCCTCCACTTT,CASSLLSALNNSPLHF,NA,TRBV7-8,NA,TRBJ1-6
TGTGCCATCAGTGATCCCCTTCAGGGTATCGGGTACGAGCAGTACTTC,CAISDPLQGIGYEQYF,NA,TRBV10-3,NA,TRBJ2-7
TGTGCCAGCAGCGGGGGGGTTTGGGATACGCAGTATTTT,CASSGGVWDTQYF,TRBD2,TRBV7-2,NA,TRBJ2-3
TGTGCCAGCAGTCCCCAAAAGTCCGGTGAAAAACTGTTTTTT,CASSPQKSGEKLFF,NA,TRBV28,NA,TRBJ1-4
TGTGCCAGTAGTATCGGTCAAGAGACCCAGTACTTC,CASSIGQETQYF,NA,TRBV19,NA,TRBJ2-5
TGTGCCAGCAGCCAGAAGGGGACTAATGAAAAACTGTTTTTT,CASSQKGTNEKLFF,NA,TRBV4-2,NA,TRBJ1-4
TGTGCCAGCAGTTACTCTCGTGGAACCCAGTACTTC,CASSYSRGTQYF,NA,TRBV6-2/TRBV6-3,NA,TRBJ2-5
TGTGCCAGTAGTACGGGCGACAATGAGCAGTTCTTC,CASSTGDNEQFF,NA,TRBV19,few,TRBJ2-1
TGTGCCAGCAGGTCCGGGACCGCGAACACTGAAGCTTTCTTT,CASRSGTANTEAFF,NA,TRBV6-5,NA,TRBJ1-1
TGCAGCGTTGAGGGGTGGTCACCCACAGATACGCAGTATTTT,CSVEGWSPTDTQYF,NA,TRBV29-1,NA,TRBJ2-3
TGTGCCAGCAGCCCCCAGGGAGGTCGTGGCTACACCTTC,CASSPQGGRGYTF,NA,TRBV6-6,NA,TRBJ1-2
TGTGCCAGCAGTCCTACAGGGGGCAGAGGCTACACCTTC,CASSPTGGRGYTF,TRBD1,TRBV12-3/TRBV12-4,NA,TRBJ1-2
TGTGCCAGCAAATCGGGCCAGCCGATCCCTCCCCAGCATTTT,CASKSGQPIPPQHF,NA,TRBV6-5,NA,TRBJ1-5
TGTGCCAGCAGTCGGGACTCGAAAAGAGCAGCTTTCTTT,CASSRDSKRAAFF,NA,TRBV12-3/TRBV12-4,NA,TRBJ1-1
TGTGCCAGCAGTTTAGACGAATACGAGCAGTACTTC,CASSLDEYEQYF,NA,TRBV12-3/TRBV12-4,NA,TRBJ2-7
TGTGCCAGTAGTGAACAACTACCCTCTGGAAACACCATATATTTT,CASSEQLPSGNTIYF,NA,TRBV19,NA,TRBJ1-3
TGTGCCAGCAGCTTGGTGCAGGACAATGAGCAGTTCTTC,CASSLVQDNEQFF,NA,TRBV5-6,once,TRBJ2-1
TGTGCCAGCAGCTTGGCCGGGGAGCTGTTTTTT,CASSLAGELFF,NA,TRBV5-5,NA,TRBJ2-2
TGTGCCAGCAGTTTAACTAGGGCGAATCAGCCCCAGCATTTT,CASSLTRANQPQHF,NA,TRBV6-2/TRBV6-3,NA,TRBJ1-5
TGTGCCAGCAGCTCTTTTCAGGGGCGAGAAAAACTGTTTTTT,CASSSFQGREKLFF,NA,TRBV7-9,NA,TRBJ1-4
TGCAGCGTTGCGGGACTGCTAGTATCGACTAGCACAGATACGCAGTATTTT,CSVAGLLVSTSTDTQYF,NA,TRBV29-1,NA,TRBJ2-3
TGTGCCAGCACCGAAGGGGACAGGGGGTCCGCCACTGAAGCTTTCTTT,CASTEGDRGSATEAFF,TRBD1,TRBV25-1,NA,TRBJ1-1
TGTGCCGAGGGGGGGGCAGGCAATCAGCCCCAGCATTTT,CAEGGAGNQPQHF,NA,TRBV6-4,NA,TRBJ1-5
TGTGCCAGCAGTTCTCTTAGCAATCAGCCCCAGCATTTT,CASSSLSNQPQHF,NA,TRBV6-5,few,TRBJ1-5
TGTGCCAGCAGTGAAACCCGGGACGGTGAGCAGTTCTTC,CASSETRDGEQFF,NA,TRBV6-1,NA,TRBJ2-1
TGTGCCAGCAGTGACGAGCGGGGGAGGGCGGACACCGGGGAGCTGTTTTTT,CASSDERGRADTGELFF,TRBD2,TRBV2,few,TRBJ2-2
TGTGCCAGCACCCTTGGCTCGGGAGAGCAGTACTTC,CASTLGSGEQYF,NA,TRBV5-5,NA,TRBJ2-7
TGTGCCAGCAGTGCGTCGGTGAAGGCAGGAAATCTAAATCAGCCCCAGCATTTT,CASSASVKAGNLNQPQHF,NA,TRBV2,NA,TRBJ1-5